This T cell receptor (beta chain) was recorded in a study of metastatic and nonmetastatic thyroid tumors (dated by TCRdb to the early 2020s). Turning to the overall study: Repertoires were compared across peripheral blood and tumor or nodule tissue samples from malignant and benign thyroid patients. Here is what the overall study found, with its caveats: In both blood and tumor samples, TCR beta diversity was reported to be significantly higher in malignant tumors than in benign nodules.

To prepare the library, PCR was applied. The sequencer was an Illumina HiSeq 4000. High-throughput sequencing was used to profile the TCR beta-chain CDR3 region of every patient. As for the original processing: The researchers built a classifier to tell apart papillary thyroid cancer patients with distant metastasis, based on CDR3 differences among clinicopathological groups. The Shannon index was used to measure repertoire diversity, and the Morisita-Horn index was used to measure how similar tumor and blood repertoires were. TCRdb cleaned the public reads at Q25 with fastp, built clones with MiXCR and kept in-frame beta chains. These V and J calls are TCRdb output, not the study's own analysis. This sample holds about 47,000 clones; under 30% were observed only once. The top ten clonotypes cover over 3% of the sample. The germline V gene gives CDR1 as SGHRS and CDR2 as YFSETQ. V is trimmed back by 4 bases and J by 5 bases, and the junction contains 6 bases that no gene match accounts for. The CDR3 sequence holds 15 residues, the cysteine and phenylalanine included. Only CDR3 DNA is held: 45 bases, read in frame from base 1.

This clone was counted ten times or more. Its antigen remains unidentified. This sequence may be a read error, since a much larger clone differs from it by one base. Other DNA sequences in the same sample also yield this CDR3. None of the patients had been given any treatment before thyroid surgery. The study retrospectively analysed patient clinical samples collected from about 2012 to 2019 using T-cell receptor beta sequencing. Recombination joined TRBV5-1 with TRBJ2-7, with 13 bases in between that match TRBD2. Sequencing input: blood. The sequence was obtained from a male donor with papillary thyroid cancer or a benign thyroid nodule (not recorded which). Some clones in this sample may be carry-over from other donors' samples. The nucleotide sequence reads TGCGCCAGCAGCACTGGACTAGCGGGGGCCCACGAGCAGTACTTC. This encodes CASSTGLAGAHEQYF. Joined to the reference TRBV5-1 and TRBJ2-7 proteins, this CDR3 gives the full variable domain: KAGVTQTPRYLIKTRGQQVTLSCSPISGHRSVSWYQQTPGQGLQFLFEYFSETQRNKGNFPGRFSGRQFSNSRSEMNVSTLELGDSALYLCASSTGLAGAHEQYFGPGTRLTVT.